This TCR beta chain derives from a study of blood T cell repertoires in COVID-19. Study background: Collection of acute and convalescent COVID-19 samples took place in the United States, Italy and Spain.

This clone was detected once. CDR3 length equals 19 residues. In the authors' workflow: Reference gene primer amplification gave estimated nucleated cell counts. Repertoires were generated with immunoSEQ multiplex PCR, while TCRdb's copy carries only in-frame clones and drops some. V and J calls and clone size come straight from that table; D and trimming were deduced from the DNA. The table has roughly 300,000 clones, roughly 91% seen once; the top ten hold 1.5% to 2%. The rearrangement joins TRBV21-1 to TRBJ2-1; TRBD1, as called in the table, went unchecked against the DNA. TRBV21-1 is an annotated pseudogene. The receptor's source is a woman aged 30 to 39 with COVID-19, enrolled during active disease. The specimen was peripheral blood. Here the CDR3 reads CASSLRRQETGQGNNEQFF. The DNA for the CDR3 is TGTGCCAGCAGCCTGCGTCGGCAAGAAACGGGACAAGGGAACAATGAGCAGTTCTTC.